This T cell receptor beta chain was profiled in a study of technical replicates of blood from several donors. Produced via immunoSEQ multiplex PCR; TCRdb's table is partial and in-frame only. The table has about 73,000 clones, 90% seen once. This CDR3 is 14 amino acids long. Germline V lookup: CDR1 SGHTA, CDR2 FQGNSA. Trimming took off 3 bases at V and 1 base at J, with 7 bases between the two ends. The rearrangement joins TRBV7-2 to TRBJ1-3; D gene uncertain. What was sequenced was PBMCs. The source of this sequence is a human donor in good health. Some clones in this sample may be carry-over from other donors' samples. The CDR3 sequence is CASSLAFSGNTIYF. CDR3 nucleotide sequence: TGTGCCAGCAGCTTGGCCTTTTCTGGAAACACCATATATTTT.